Included here is one TCR beta chain sequence, with context. This sample was taken from a study of T cells after yellow fever vaccination. Trimming removed 0 bases at V and 4 bases at J, with 15 bases between. In germline, CDR1 is PRHDT, CDR2 FYEKMQ (reference sequence). The CDR3 consists of 16 residues. TCRdb re-called the 5' RACE reads with MiXCR, one entry per CDR3 protein. The data show under 300,000 distinct CDR3 sequences, around 6.7% seen once. Sequencing was performed on CD4+ T cells sorted from PBMCs, taken on the day of the yellow fever booster vaccination. The TCR comes from a man aged 25-45 years who received the YFV17D yellow fever vaccine. The chain employs TRBV13 and TRBJ1-1; tentatively, D is TRBD1 (5 bases). This chain's CDR3 is CASSLGGRSGLTEAFF. The CDR3 coding sequence is TGTGCCAGCAGCTTAGGCGGACGGTCGGGGCTCACTGAAGCTTTCTTT.